Reported below is one T cell receptor (beta chain). This CDR3 spans 17 amino acids. V was clipped by 1 base and J by 4 bases, with 20 bases between them. Looked up from germline, CDR1 is SGHTA and CDR2 is FQGNSA. The entry originates in a study of blood T cell repertoires in COVID-19. Study in general: Sources were T cells, B-cell-depleted T cells, or PBMCs; the material itself was cDNA or gDNA.

The assay was immunoSEQ multiplex PCR, and TCRdb's table has in-frame clones only and misses some. The sample consists of over 200,000 clones, about nine tenths of them appearing once. This receptor was obtained from a middle-aged man who had recovered from COVID-19. The sequencing sample was made of peripheral blood. The chain recombines TRBV7-2 with TRBJ2-7; the D gene is possibly TRBD1 (6 bases). CDR3 sequence: CASSLERVGAPFYEQYF. CDR3 coding DNA: TGTGCCAGCAGCTTAGAGCGCGTGGGGGCTCCTTTTTACGAGCAGTACTTC.